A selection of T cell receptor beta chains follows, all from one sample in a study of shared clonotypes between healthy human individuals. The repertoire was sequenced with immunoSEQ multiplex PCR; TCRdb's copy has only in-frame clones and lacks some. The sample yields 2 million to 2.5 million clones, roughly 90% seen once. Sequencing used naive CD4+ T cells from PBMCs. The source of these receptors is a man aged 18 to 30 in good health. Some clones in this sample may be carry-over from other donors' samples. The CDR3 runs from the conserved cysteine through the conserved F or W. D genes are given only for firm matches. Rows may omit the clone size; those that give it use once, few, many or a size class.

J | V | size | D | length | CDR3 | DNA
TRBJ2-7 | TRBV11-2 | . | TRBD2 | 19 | CASSTRTSGRRISSYEQYF | TGTGCCAGCAGCACGAGGACTAGCGGAAGGAGGATTAGTAGCTACGAGCAGTACTTC
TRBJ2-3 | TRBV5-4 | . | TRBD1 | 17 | CASSLGSRGQVTDTQYF | TGTGCCAGCAGCTTGGGTTCACGGGGACAGGTAACAGATACGCAGTATTTT
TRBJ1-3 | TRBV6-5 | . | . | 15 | CASSYGRAPGNTIYF | TGTGCCAGCAGTTACGGGCGGGCCCCTGGAAACACCATATATTTT
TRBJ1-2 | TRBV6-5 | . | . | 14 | CASSYSIDQSGYTF | TGTGCCAGCAGTTACTCGATCGACCAGTCGGGCTACACCTTC
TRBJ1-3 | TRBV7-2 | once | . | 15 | CASSFSWGSGNTIYF | TGTGCCAGCAGCTTTTCGTGGGGATCTGGAAACACCATATATTTT
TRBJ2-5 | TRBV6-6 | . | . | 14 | CASMDGRRSETQYF | TGTGCCAGCATGGATGGGAGAAGGAGTGAGACCCAGTACTTC
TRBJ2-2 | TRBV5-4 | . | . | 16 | CASSGRGGPNTGELFF | TGTGCCAGCAGCGGGAGAGGAGGGCCGAACACCGGGGAGCTGTTTTTT
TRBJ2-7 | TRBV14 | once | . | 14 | CASSQVLVPYEQYF | TGTGCCAGCAGCCAAGTATTAGTGCCCTACGAGCAGTACTTC
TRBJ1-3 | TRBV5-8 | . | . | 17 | CASSSNKGLFSGNTIYF | TGTGCCAGCAGTTCGAACAAGGGTCTCTTCTCTGGAAACACCATATATTTT
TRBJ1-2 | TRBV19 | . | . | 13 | CASSPGQTYGYTF | TGTGCCAGTAGCCCAGGACAGACCTATGGCTACACCTTC
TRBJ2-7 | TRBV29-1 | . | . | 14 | CSVEERGLDYEQYF | TGCAGCGTTGAAGAGAGGGGACTCGACTACGAGCAGTACTTC
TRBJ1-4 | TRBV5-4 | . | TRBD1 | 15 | CASSLKDRVGEKLFF | TGTGCCAGCAGCTTGAAGGACAGGGTCGGGGAAAAACTGTTTTTT
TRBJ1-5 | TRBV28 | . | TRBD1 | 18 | CASSSPGTVLISNQPQHF | TGTGCCAGCAGTTCCCCCGGGACAGTCCTTATTAGCAATCAGCCCCAGCATTTT
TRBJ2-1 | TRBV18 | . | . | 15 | CASSPPSSEYNEQFF | TGTGCCAGCTCACCACCGTCTAGCGAATACAATGAGCAGTTCTTC
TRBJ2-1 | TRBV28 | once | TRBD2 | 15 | CASSAIGLASGEQFF | TGTGCCAGCAGTGCAATAGGACTAGCGTCGGGTGAGCAGTTCTTC
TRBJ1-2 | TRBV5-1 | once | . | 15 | CASRSGRAASGGYTF | TGCGCCAGCAGATCGGGACGGGCGGCCTCGGGTGGCTACACCTTC
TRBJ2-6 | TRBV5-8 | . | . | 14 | CASSLEEWANVLTF | TGTGCCAGCAGCTTGGAGGAGTGGGCCAACGTCCTGACTTTC
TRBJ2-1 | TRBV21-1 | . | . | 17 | CASVQAGGPRPDDEQFF | TGTGCCAGCGTACAAGCGGGAGGCCCTAGACCTGACGATGAGCAGTTCTTC
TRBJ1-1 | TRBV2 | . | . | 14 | CASRRDGMGNEAFF | TGTGCCAGCAGACGGGACGGTATGGGTAATGAAGCTTTCTTT
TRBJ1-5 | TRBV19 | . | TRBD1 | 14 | CASEGQGANQPQHF | TGTGCCAGCGAGGGACAGGGGGCGAATCAGCCCCAGCATTTT
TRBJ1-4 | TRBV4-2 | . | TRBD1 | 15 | CASTPRGQVREKLFF | TGTGCCAGCACCCCAAGGGGGCAGGTTCGTGAAAAACTGTTTTTT
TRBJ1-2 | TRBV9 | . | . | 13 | CASGRRDRRGYTF | TGTGCCAGCGGGAGGCGGGACCGGAGGGGCTACACCTTC
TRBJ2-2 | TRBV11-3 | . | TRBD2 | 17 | CASSLISGSKNTGELFF | TGTGCCAGCAGCTTAATCAGCGGGAGTAAGAACACCGGGGAGCTGTTTTTT
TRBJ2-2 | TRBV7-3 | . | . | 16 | CASSFPLGAGTGELFF | TGTGCCAGCAGCTTCCCTCTGGGCGCGGGGACCGGGGAGCTGTTTTTT
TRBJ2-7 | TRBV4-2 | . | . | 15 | CASSQGDTTTYEQYF | TGTGCCAGCAGCCAGGGGGACACCACAACCTACGAGCAGTACTTC